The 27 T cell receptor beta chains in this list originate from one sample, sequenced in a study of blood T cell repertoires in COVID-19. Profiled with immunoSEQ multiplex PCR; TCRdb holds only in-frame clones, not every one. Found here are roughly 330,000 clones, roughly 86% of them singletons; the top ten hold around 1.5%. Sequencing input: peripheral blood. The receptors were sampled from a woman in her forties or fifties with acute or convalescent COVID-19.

CDR3 in DNA: TGTGCCAGCAGCTTAGGGGGCCGATTAGTGGGCAGCTACACCTTC. It specifies CASSLGGRLVGSYTF. This chain uses TRBV13 with TRBJ1-2; unclear D gene. CDR3 length equals 15 residues. Germline V gene data show CDR1 as PRHDT and CDR2 as FYEKMQ (reference sequence). Trimming cost V 0 bases and J 9 bases, with 17 bases left between them.

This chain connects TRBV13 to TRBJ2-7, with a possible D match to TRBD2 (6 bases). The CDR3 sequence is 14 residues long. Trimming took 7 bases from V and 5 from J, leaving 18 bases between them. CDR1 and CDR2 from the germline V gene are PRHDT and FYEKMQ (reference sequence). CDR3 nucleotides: TGTGCCAGCAACCCTAGCGAAATCGGTGACGAGCAGTACTTC. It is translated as CASNPSEIGDEQYF.

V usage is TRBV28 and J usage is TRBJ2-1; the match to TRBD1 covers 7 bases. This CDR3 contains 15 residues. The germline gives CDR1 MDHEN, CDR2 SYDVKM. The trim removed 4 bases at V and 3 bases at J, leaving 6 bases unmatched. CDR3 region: CASSSTGMGYNEQFF. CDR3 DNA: TGTGCCAGCAGTTCGACAGGGATGGGCTACAATGAGCAGTTCTTC.

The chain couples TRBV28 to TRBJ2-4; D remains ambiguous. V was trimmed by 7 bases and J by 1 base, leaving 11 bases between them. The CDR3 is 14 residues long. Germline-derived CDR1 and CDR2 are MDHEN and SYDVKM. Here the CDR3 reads CASNQWPAKNIQYF. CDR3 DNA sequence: TGTGCCAGCAACCAGTGGCCCGCCAAAAACATTCAGTACTTC.

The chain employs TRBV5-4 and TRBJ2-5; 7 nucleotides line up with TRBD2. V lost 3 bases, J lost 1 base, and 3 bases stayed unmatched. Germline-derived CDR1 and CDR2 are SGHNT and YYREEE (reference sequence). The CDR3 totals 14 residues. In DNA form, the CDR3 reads TGTGCCAGCAGCTACGCGGGAGTCCAAGAGACCCAGTACTTC. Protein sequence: CASSYAGVQETQYF.

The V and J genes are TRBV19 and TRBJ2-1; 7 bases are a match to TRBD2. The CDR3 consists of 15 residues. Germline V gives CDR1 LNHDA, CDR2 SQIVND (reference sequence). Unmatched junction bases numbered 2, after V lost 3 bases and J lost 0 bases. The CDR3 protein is CASSITGGSYNEQFF. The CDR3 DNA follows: TGTGCCAGTAGTATCACGGGAGGCTCCTACAATGAGCAGTTCTTC.

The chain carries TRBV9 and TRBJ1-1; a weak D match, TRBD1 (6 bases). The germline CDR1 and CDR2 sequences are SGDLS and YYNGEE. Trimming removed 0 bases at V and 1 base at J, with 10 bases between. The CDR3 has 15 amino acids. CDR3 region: CASSVAMTGNTEAFF. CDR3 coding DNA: TGTGCCAGCAGCGTAGCTATGACAGGGAACACTGAAGCTTTCTTT.

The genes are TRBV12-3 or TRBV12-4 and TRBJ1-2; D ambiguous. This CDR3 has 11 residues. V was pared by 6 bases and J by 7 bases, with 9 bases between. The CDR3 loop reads CASRALSGYTF. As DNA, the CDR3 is TGTGCCAGCAGAGCCCTGTCTGGCTACACCTTC.

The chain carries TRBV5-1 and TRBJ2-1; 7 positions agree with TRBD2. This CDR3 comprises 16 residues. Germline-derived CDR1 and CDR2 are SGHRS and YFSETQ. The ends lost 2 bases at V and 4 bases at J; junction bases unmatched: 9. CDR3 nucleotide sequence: TGCGCCAGCAGCTTATTTGCGGGAGTGGGGTACAATGAGCAGTTCTTC. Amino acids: CASSLFAGVGYNEQFF.

The CDR3 is CASSLRGQGGEQYF. CDR3 sequence (DNA): TGTGCCAGCAGTTTACGAGGACAGGGAGGGGAGCAGTACTTC. The V gene is TRBV27, the J gene TRBJ2-7, with a weak D call TRBD1 (8 bases). Germline CDR1 and CDR2: MNHEY and SMNVEV (reference sequence). Trimming removed 2 bases at V and 7 bases at J, with 15 bases between. This CDR3 spans 14 amino acids.

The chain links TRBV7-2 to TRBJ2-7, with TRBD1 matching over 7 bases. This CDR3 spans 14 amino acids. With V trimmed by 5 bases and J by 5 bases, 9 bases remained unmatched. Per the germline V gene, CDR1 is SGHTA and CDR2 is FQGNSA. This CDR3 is CASSPPTGINEQYF. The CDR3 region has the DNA TGTGCCAGCAGCCCTCCGACAGGGATCAACGAGCAGTACTTC.

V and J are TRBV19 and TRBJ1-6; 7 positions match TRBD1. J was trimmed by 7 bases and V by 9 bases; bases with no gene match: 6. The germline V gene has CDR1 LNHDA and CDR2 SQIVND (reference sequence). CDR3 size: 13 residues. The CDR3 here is CASRQGFNSPLHF. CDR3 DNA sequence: TGTGCCAGCAGACAGGGTTTCAATTCACCCCTCCACTTT.

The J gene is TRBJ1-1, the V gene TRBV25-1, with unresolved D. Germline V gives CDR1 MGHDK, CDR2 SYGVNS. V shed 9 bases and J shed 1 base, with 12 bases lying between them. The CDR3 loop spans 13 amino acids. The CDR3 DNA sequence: TGTGCCAGTAGCCAGTCTGAGAACACTGAAGCTTTCTTT. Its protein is CASSQSENTEAFF.

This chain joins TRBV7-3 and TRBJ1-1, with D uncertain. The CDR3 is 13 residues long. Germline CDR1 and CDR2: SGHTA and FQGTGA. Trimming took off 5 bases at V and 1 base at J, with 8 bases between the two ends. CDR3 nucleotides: TGTGCCAGCAGCAAACAACCGAACACTGAAGCTTTCTTT. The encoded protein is CASSKQPNTEAFF.

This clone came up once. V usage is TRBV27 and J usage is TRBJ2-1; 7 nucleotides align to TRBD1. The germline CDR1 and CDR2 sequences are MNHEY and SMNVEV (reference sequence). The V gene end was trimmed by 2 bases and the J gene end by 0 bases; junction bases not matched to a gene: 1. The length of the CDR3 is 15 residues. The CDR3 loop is CASSLEGASYNEQFF. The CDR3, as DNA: TGTGCCAGCAGTTTAGAGGGGGCCTCCTACAATGAGCAGTTCTTC.

This CDR3 is CASSVLPAGTGALYEQYF. DNA of the CDR3: TGTGCCAGCAGCGTACTCCCCGCCGGGACAGGGGCACTTTACGAGCAGTACTTC. The chain is built from TRBV9 and TRBJ2-7; 10 positions agree with TRBD1. Looked up from germline, CDR1 is SGDLS and CDR2 is YYNGEE. The V segment lost 1 base and the J segment 4 bases; nucleotides outside the gene matches: 14. The CDR3 has 18 amino acids.

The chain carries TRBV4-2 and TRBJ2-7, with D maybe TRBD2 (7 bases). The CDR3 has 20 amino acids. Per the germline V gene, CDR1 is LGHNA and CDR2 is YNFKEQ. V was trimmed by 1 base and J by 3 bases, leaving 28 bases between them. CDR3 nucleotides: TGTGCCAGCAGCCAAGGACCCAACGGGGGGCGGACCCCTCAGGTCTACGAGCAGTACTTC. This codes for CASSQGPNGGRTPQVYEQYF.

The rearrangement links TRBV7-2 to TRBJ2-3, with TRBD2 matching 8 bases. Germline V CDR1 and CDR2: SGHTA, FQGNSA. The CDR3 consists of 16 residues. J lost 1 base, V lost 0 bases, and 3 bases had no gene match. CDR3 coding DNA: TGTGCCAGCAGCTTAGCCCCAGCGGGAGGCACAGATACGCAGTATTTT. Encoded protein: CASSLAPAGGTDTQYF.

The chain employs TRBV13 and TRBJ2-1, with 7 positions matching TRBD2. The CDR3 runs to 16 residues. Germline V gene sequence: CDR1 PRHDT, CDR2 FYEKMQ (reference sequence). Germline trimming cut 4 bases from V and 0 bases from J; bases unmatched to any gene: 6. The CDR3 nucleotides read TGTGCCAGCAGCTCCCAGCGGGAATACTCCTACAATGAGCAGTTCTTC. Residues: CASSSQREYSYNEQFF.

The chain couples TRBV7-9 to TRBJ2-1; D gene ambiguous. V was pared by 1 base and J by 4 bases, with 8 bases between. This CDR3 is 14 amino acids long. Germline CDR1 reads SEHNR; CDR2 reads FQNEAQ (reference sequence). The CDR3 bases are TGTGCCAGCAGCTTAGAGCCGGGTTACAATGAGCAGTTCTTC. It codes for CASSLEPGYNEQFF.

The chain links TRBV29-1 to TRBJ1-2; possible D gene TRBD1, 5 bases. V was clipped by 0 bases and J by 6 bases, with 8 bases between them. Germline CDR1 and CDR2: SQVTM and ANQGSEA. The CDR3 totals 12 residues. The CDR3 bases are TGCAGCGTTGAAGAAGGGGTTGATGGCTACACCTTC. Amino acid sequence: CSVEEGVDGYTF. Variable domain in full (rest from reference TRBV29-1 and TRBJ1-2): SAVISQKPSRDICQRGTSLTIQCQVDSQVTMMFWYRQQPGQSLTLIATANQGSEATYESGFVIDKFPISRPNLTFSTLTVSNMSPEDSSIYLCSVEEGVDGYTFGSGTRLTVV.

In DNA form, the CDR3 reads TGTGCCACCAGCAGCCCCAGGGGTGTTAACACCGGGGAGCTGTTTTTT. Encoded protein: CATSSPRGVNTGELFF. The chain is built from TRBV15 and TRBJ2-2; the D gene is possibly TRBD1 (6 bases). V was pared by 3 bases and J by 2 bases, with 13 bases between. Germline V gives CDR1 LNHNV, CDR2 YYDKDF (reference sequence). CDR3 size: 16 residues.

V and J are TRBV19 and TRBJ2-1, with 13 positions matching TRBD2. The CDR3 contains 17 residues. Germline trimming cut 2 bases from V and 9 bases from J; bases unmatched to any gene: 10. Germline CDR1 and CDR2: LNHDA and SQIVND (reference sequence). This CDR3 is CASSISPGLAGVGEQFF. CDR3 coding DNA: TGTGCCAGTAGTATATCCCCAGGACTAGCGGGAGTGGGTGAGCAGTTCTTC.

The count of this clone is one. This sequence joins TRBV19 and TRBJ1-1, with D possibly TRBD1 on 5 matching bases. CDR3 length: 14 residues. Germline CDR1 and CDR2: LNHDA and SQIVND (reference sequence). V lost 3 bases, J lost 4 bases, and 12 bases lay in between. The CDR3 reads CASSIYGGVTEAFF. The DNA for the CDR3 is TGTGCCAGTAGTATCTACGGAGGGGTCACTGAAGCTTTCTTT. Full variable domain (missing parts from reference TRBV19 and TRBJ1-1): DGGITQSPKYLFRKEGQNVTLSCEQNLNHDAMYWYRQDPGQGLRLIYYSQIVNDFQKGDIAEGYSVSREKKESFPLTVTSAQKNPTAFYLCASSIYGGVTEAFFGQGTRLTVV.

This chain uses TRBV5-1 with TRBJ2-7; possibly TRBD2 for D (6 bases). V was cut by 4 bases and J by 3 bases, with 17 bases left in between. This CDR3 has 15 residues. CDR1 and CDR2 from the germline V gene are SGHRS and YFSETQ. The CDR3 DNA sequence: TGCGCCAGCAGCCCCAGCGGGTGGAGGAACTACGAGCAGTACTTC. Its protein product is CASSPSGWRNYEQYF.

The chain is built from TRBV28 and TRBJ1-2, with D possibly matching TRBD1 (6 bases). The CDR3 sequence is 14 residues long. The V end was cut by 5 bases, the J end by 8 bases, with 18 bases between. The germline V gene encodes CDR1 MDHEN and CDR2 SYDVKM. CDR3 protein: CASSPPKGVRGYTF. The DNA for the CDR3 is TGTGCCAGCAGTCCACCTAAGGGGGTGCGCGGCTACACCTTC.

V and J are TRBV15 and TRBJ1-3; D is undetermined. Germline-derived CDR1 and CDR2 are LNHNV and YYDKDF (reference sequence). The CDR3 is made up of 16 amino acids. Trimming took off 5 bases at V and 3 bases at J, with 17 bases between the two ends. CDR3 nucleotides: TGTGCCACCAGCTTGGGAGACACAATTGGTGGAAACACCATATATTTT. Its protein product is CATSLGDTIGGNTIYF.